Below, 19 T cell receptor beta chains from the same sample are listed, as sequenced in a study of blood T cell repertoires in COVID-19. The protocol was immunoSEQ multiplex PCR, while the TCRdb copy is restricted to in-frame clones and leaves out a portion. Of approximately 94,000 clones listed, about 83% are singletons. The source material was peripheral blood. The receptors shown here come from a human donor in a cohort sampled during active COVID-19.

V and J are TRBV10-3 and TRBJ1-3; D gene unclear. Germline V gives CDR1 ENHRY, CDR2 SYGVKD. Trimming stripped 4 bases from V and 0 bases from J, with 7 bases between. The CDR3 has 14 amino acids. The CDR3 coding sequence is TGTGCCATCAGTGCATCAGTCTCTGGAAACACCATATATTTT. Its protein is CAISASVSGNTIYF.

This clone has more than one count but fewer than ten. This rearrangement joins TRBV9 to TRBJ1-5; D is perhaps TRBD1 (5 bases). CDR3 length: 15 residues. Germline V gene lookup returns CDR1 SGDLS and CDR2 YYNGEE. V lost 2 bases, J lost 0 bases, and 9 bases lay in between. The DNA for the CDR3 is TGTGCCAGCAGCGTCCAGGGTTATAGCAATCAGCCCCAGCATTTT. It is translated as CASSVQGYSNQPQHF.

This chain links TRBV5-4 with TRBJ1-1; 8 nucleotides agree with TRBD1. Germline assignment: CDR1 SGHNT and CDR2 YYREEE (reference sequence). Unmatched junction bases numbered 1, after V lost 0 bases and J lost 3 bases. This CDR3 has 14 residues. The CDR3 sequence: CASSLGRGHTEAFF. CDR3 bases: TGTGCCAGCAGCTTGGGCAGGGGGCACACTGAAGCTTTCTTT.

The V call is TRBV6-5, the J call TRBJ2-7; 7 bases align to TRBD1. The CDR3 spans 14 residues. Germline V lookup: CDR1 MNHEY, CDR2 SVGAGI. The trim removed 7 bases at V and 3 bases at J, leaving 9 bases unmatched. The CDR3 DNA sequence: TGTGCCAGCAAAACCGGGACAGCGCTCTACGAGCAGTACTTC. This gives the protein CASKTGTALYEQYF.

This clone has at least ten counts. This sequence joins TRBV30 and TRBJ1-2, with 8 bases fitting TRBD1. Unmatched junction bases numbered 12, after V lost 4 bases and J lost 14 bases. This CDR3 contains 12 residues. CDR1 and CDR2 from the germline V gene are GTSNPN and SVGIG (reference sequence). The CDR3 sequence is CAWIPPGTGFTF. In DNA, the CDR3 is TGTGCCTGGATACCCCCCGGGACAGGTTTTACCTTC.

The rearrangement joins TRBV6-6 to TRBJ2-1, with 7 bases matching TRBD2. V lost 4 bases, J lost 10 bases, and 4 bases stayed unmatched. The CDR3 spans 12 residues. Per germline, CDR1 MNHNY and CDR2 SVGAGI (reference sequence). CDR3 sequence (DNA): TGTGCCAGCAGTTTAAGCGGGGACGAGCAGTTCTTC. This sequence encodes CASSLSGDEQFF.

The V call is TRBV28, the J call TRBJ2-7; 12 bases fit TRBD1. Germline V gene data show CDR1 as MDHEN and CDR2 as SYDVKM. The CDR3 contains 13 residues. Trimming at V came to 7 bases and at J to 4 bases, leaving 2 bases not matched to a gene. The CDR3 nucleotides read TGTGCCAGCATGGGACAGGGGGCTTACGAGCAGTACTTC. The encoded protein is CASMGQGAYEQYF.

V is TRBV2 and J is TRBJ1-4; 9 bases align to TRBD1. V was clipped by 7 bases and J by 4 bases; unmatched bases: 4. The CDR3 is made up of 14 amino acids. Germline CDR1 is SNHLY and CDR2 is FYNNEI. CDR3 DNA: TGTGCCAGCAACCGGGACAGGGATAATGAAAAACTGTTTTTT. It encodes CASNRDRDNEKLFF.

The rearrangement uses TRBV5-1 and TRBJ1-3, with D maybe TRBD1 (5 bases). In germline, CDR1 is SGHRS, CDR2 YFSETQ. The CDR3 spans 16 residues. Between the trimmed V and J ends, which lost 0 bases and 2 bases, there was a span of 12 bases. The CDR3 region has the DNA TGCGCCAGCAGCTTGGCCCAGGGAAGTGCTGGAAACACCATATATTTT. Its protein is CASSLAQGSAGNTIYF.

The chain uses TRBV5-4 and TRBJ1-1; D call uncertain. This CDR3 has 16 amino acids. Trimming took 1 base from V and 4 from J, leaving 17 bases between them. CDR1 is SGHNT, CDR2 YYREEE, per germline (reference sequence). CDR3: CASSLYVGGLGTEAFF. In DNA form, the CDR3 reads TGTGCCAGCAGCTTGTACGTCGGAGGGCTTGGCACTGAAGCTTTCTTT.

This rearrangement joins TRBV10-3 to TRBJ2-1, with D hard to call. V was pared by 0 bases and J by 4 bases, with 10 bases between. The V gene's germline CDR1 is ENHRY and CDR2 SYGVKD. The CDR3 has 15 amino acids. The CDR3 DNA follows: TGTGCCATCAGTGAGTCAGTCACAGCTTACAATGAGCAGTTCTTC. As protein: CAISESVTAYNEQFF.

With respect to this clone: The junction does not match germline at one end; this may be a read error. The gene calls are TRBV7-9 and TRBJ2-7; D may be TRBD2 (5 bases). Per germline, CDR1 SEHNR and CDR2 FQNEAQ (reference sequence). The CDR3 extends over 11 amino acids. Here the CDR3 DNA reads TGTGCCAGCAGCTTAGGGCTAGCTGGGGTTTTC. Encoded protein: CASSLGLAGVF.

The chain joins TRBV7-8 to TRBJ1-1; 10 bases line up with TRBD1. The CDR3 totals 14 residues. Germline V CDR1 and CDR2: SGHVS, FQNEAQ. The V gene end was trimmed by 5 bases and the J gene end by 6 bases; junction bases not matched to a gene: 6. The CDR3 protein is CASSPRTGGSEAFF. The CDR3, as DNA: TGTGCCAGCAGCCCGCGGACAGGGGGATCTGAAGCTTTCTTT.

The chain uses TRBV21-1 and TRBJ1-4; no check of the table's D call, TRBD1, against the DNA was made. TRBV21-1 is a listed pseudogene. The CDR3 is made up of 15 amino acids. The CDR3 region has the DNA TGTGCCAGCAGCCCCCCTGGACAGTGTAATGAAAAACTGTTTTTT. Its translation: CASSPPGQCNEKLFF.

The chain carries TRBV5-6 and TRBJ2-1; 9 positions match TRBD1. The CDR3 spans 15 residues. V shed 3 bases, J shed 2 bases, and the junction held 3 bases outside the gene matches. CDR1 is SGHDT, CDR2 YYEEEE, per germline. CDR3 in DNA: TGTGCCAGCAGCTCACAGGGGGCCGCCTACAATGAGCAGTTCTTC. It yields the protein CASSSQGAAYNEQFF.

The CDR3 loop reads CASMKDSLSSYGYTF. For the CDR3, the DNA is TGTGCCAGCATGAAGGACAGCCTTTCTAGCTATGGCTACACCTTC. The chain employs TRBV2 and TRBJ1-2, with D perhaps matching TRBD1 (6 bases). This CDR3 has 15 amino acids. Trimming shortened V by 7 bases and J by 4 bases, and 19 bases separated the two germline ends. CDR1 SNHLY and CDR2 FYNNEI come from the germline V gene.

V usage is TRBV3-1 (or the pseudogene TRBV3-2) and J usage is TRBJ2-3, with D possibly matching TRBD2 (5 bases). Trimming pared 6 bases from V and 5 bases from J, leaving 9 bases between. Germline CDR1 and CDR2: LGHDT and YNNKEL (reference sequence). The CDR3 has 12 amino acids. The CDR3 coding sequence is TGTGCCAGCAGTCACGCGGGAGATACGCAGTATTTT. Its translation: CASSHAGDTQYF.

CDR3 coding DNA: TGTGCCAGCAGTGAACTCGGCAGGGTAGATGAGCAGTTCTTC. Amino acid sequence: CASSELGRVDEQFF. The rearrangement links TRBV6-1 to TRBJ2-1; tentatively, D is TRBD1 (5 bases). The CDR3 contains 14 residues. CDR1 is MNHNS, CDR2 SASEGT, per germline. V lost 2 bases and J 8 bases, leaving 13 bases between the germline ends.

The chain couples TRBV11-2 to TRBJ1-2; tentatively, D is TRBD1 (5 bases). Germline CDR1 SGHAT, CDR2 FQNNGV. The CDR3 sequence is 14 residues long. Trimming shortened V by 5 bases and J by 4 bases, and 14 bases separated the two germline ends. The CDR3 sequence is CASSAPQGGYGYTF. In DNA form, the CDR3 reads TGTGCCAGCAGCGCGCCCCAGGGAGGCTATGGCTACACCTTC.